This TCR beta chain was recovered during a study of blood T cell repertoires in COVID-19. Authors' methods: Quantification of nucleated cells was approximated via reference gene primer amplification. Sequenced by immunoSEQ multiplex PCR; TCRdb stores in-frame clones only, minus some. That table furnishes V, J and clone size, whereas the DNA furnished D and trimming. The sample shows 300,000 to 450,000 clones, roughly 90% of them seen only once. Seattle participants joined during active infection and were tracked over time. The ends lost 6 bases at V and 3 bases at J; junction bases unmatched: 4. The CDR3 runs 15 residues. Germline V gene data show CDR1 as SQVTM and CDR2 as ANQGSEA.

The origin of this receptor is a woman aged 25-40 years with COVID-19, enrolled during active disease. This chain connects TRBV29-1 to TRBJ2-3, with 15 positions matching TRBD2. Sequences were obtained from peripheral blood. CDR3 in DNA: TGCAGCGTCGACGGGACTAGCGGGAGGACAGATACGCAGTATTTT. Translating it yields CSVDGTSGRTDTQYF.